This TCR beta chain appears in the sequencing data of a study of blood T cells in healthy people across ages. Whole-study results and caveats: Both naive CD4+ cell counts and diversity were greater in long-lived donors than in aged donors.

With a J-beta primer mix and a sample-barcoded 5' primer, a second PCR ran 7 to 11 cycles. Every molecule of cDNA carried a tag from a template-switch adaptor with 12 random nucleotides. In TCRdb, the 5' RACE reads were re-called with MiXCR into one record per CDR3 protein. The profile shows about 970,000 distinct CDR3 sequences, about 53% of them singletons. The study recruited healthy Caucasian donors from Russia who were aged about 6 to 100. No fewer than 6 million PBMCs went into each sample. Notes on this clonotype: Its antigen is not known.

The length of the CDR3 is 14 residues. V gave up 11 bases and J gave up 0 bases; unmatched junction bases: 7. Germline assignment: CDR1 ENHRY and CDR2 SYGVKD. This chain connects TRBV10-3 to TRBJ2-1; the match to TRBD2 covers 7 bases. The TCR was taken from a woman aged 60-75 years in good health. Material: blood. The chain's CDR3 is CACSGSSSYNEQFF. For the CDR3, the DNA is TGTGCCTGTAGCGGGTCCAGCTCCTACAATGAGCAGTTCTTC.